This note documents a single T cell receptor beta chain sequence. Its specificity is unknown. With 60 Vbeta and 13 Jbeta primers, the PCR was carried out. TCRdb's table, derived via immunoSEQ multiplex PCR, lists solely in-frame clones and lacks some. The data contain some 150,000 clones, about 80% of them singletons. The data originate from a study of cytomegalovirus exposure and HLA in healthy donors. Regarding the study as a whole: The study recorded more than 150 TCR beta chains that were cytomegalovirus-associated.

V was pared by 3 bases and J by 5 bases, with 2 bases of the junction left unmatched. Germline V gene data show CDR1 as SGDLS and CDR2 as YYNGEE. There are 13 residues in the CDR3. Sequencing used PBMCs. The sequence came from a woman aged 45-59 years in good health and CMV-seronegative. The chain has TRBV9 and TRBJ1-1; 9 nucleotides agree with TRBD1. This chain's CDR3 is CASSGQGVTEAFF. DNA of the CDR3: TGTGCCAGCAGCGGACAGGGGGTGACTGAAGCTTTCTTT.